The 17 T cell receptor beta chains in this list originate from one sample, sequenced in a study of blood T cells in healthy people across ages. Sample-barcoded 5' priming and a J-beta primer mix drove a second PCR of 7 to 11 cycles. TCRdb reprocessed the 5' RACE reads with MiXCR, giving one entry per CDR3 protein. This table holds approximately 1.5 million distinct CDR3 sequences, roughly 43% found once. What was sequenced was blood. Receptors originate from a woman aged 18-29 years in good health.

This clonotype was seen just once. Here the CDR3 reads CASSALRASAGEQYF. DNA of the CDR3: TGTGCCAGCAGCGCTTTGAGGGCTTCGGCGGGTGAGCAGTACTTC. J is TRBJ2-4 and V is TRBV21-1; the table calls TRBD2, which could not be checked here. TRBV21-1 is a pseudogene segment. The CDR3 is made up of 15 amino acids.

Comments on this clonotype: The junction departs from the called germline gene at one end, perhaps through a read error. The genes are TRBV11-3 and TRBJ2-1, with D possibly matching TRBD2 (7 bases). The germline CDR1 and CDR2 sequences are SGHNT and YENEEA. CDR3 size: 15 residues. As DNA, the CDR3 is TGTGCCAACAGCTTAGAGGGGGGAGGGTACAATGAGCAGTTCTTC. This encodes CANSLEGGGYNEQFF.

This clonotype showed up just a few times. This chain joins TRBV7-2 and TRBJ2-3; maybe TRBD2 (5 bases). V was cut by 5 bases and J by 4 bases, with 13 bases left in between. This CDR3 spans 14 amino acids. CDR1 and CDR2 (germline): SGHTA, FQGNSA. The CDR3, as DNA: TGTGCCAGCAGCCCCTTCGGGGTTTCAGATACGCAGTATTTT. This codes for CASSPFGVSDTQYF. Full variable domain (rest looked up from reference TRBV7-2 and TRBJ2-3): GAGVSQSPSNKVTEKGKDVELRCDPISGHTALYWYRQSLGQGLEFLIYFQGNSAPDKSGLPSDRFSAERTGGSVSTLTIQRTQQEDSAVYLCASSPFGVSDTQYFGPGTRLTVL.

The genes are TRBV3-1 and TRBJ2-1, with D maybe TRBD2 (7 bases). With 0 bases removed from V and 6 bases from J, the gap between germline ends came to 15 bases. The CDR3 has 16 amino acids. The germline gives CDR1 LGHDT, CDR2 YNNKEL (reference sequence). The CDR3 region is CASSQDGGGGGNEQFF. CDR3 in DNA: TGTGCCAGCAGCCAAGATGGCGGGGGCGGGGGCAATGAGCAGTTCTTC.

The chain couples TRBV29-1 to TRBJ2-5, with 9 positions matching TRBD1. The CDR3 sequence is 15 residues long. Per germline, CDR1 SQVTM and CDR2 ANQGSEA. V trimming: 3 bases; J trimming: 5 bases; junction bases outside the gene matches: 10. In nucleotides, the CDR3 is TGCAGCGTTGAGTACTCCGGGACAGGGCAGGAGACCCAGTACTTC. Amino acid sequence: CSVEYSGTGQETQYF.

CDR3 nucleotide sequence: TGTGCCAGCAGCGTAACGACGGTTTATAATTCACCCCTCCACTTT. Protein: CASSVTTVYNSPLHF. V is TRBV9 and J is TRBJ1-6; D not certain. V was trimmed by 1 base and J by 4 bases, leaving 9 bases between them. The germline V gene encodes CDR1 SGDLS and CDR2 YYNGEE. The CDR3 totals 15 residues.

This chain links TRBV9 with TRBJ2-7, with 7 bases that match TRBD1. The CDR3 is 13 residues long. V lost 0 bases to trimming and J lost 10 bases; unmatched junction nucleotides: 7. The germline V gene encodes CDR1 SGDLS and CDR2 YYNGEE. CDR3 in amino acids: CASSVEGWDSQYF. The CDR3 nucleotides are TGTGCCAGCAGCGTAGAGGGGTGGGACAGTCAGTACTTC.

This clonotype was observed a handful of times. V is TRBV6-5 and J is TRBJ2-1; D is undetermined. Trimming stripped 0 bases from V and 0 bases from J, with 6 bases between. The V gene's germline CDR1 is MNHEY and CDR2 SVGAGI. The CDR3 has 15 amino acids. In nucleotides, the CDR3 is TGTGCCAGCAGTTACTCTAGATTCTCCTACAATGAGCAGTTCTTC. It yields the protein CASSYSRFSYNEQFF.

This clonotype appeared a few times. The chain links TRBV20-1 to TRBJ2-1; a possible D gene is TRBD1 (5 bases). Per germline, CDR1 DFQATT and CDR2 SNEGSKA (reference sequence). The CDR3 spans 12 residues. Trimming cost V 2 bases and J 10 bases, with 12 bases left between them. The CDR3 nucleotides are TGCAGTGCTAGACCTATAGGGGCGGAGCAGTTCTTC. It translates to CSARPIGAEQFF.

The V and J genes are TRBV6-2 or TRBV6-3 and TRBJ2-5, with 7 bases lining up with TRBD1. The CDR3 runs 18 residues. From germline, CDR1 is MNHEY and CDR2 SVGEGT. V was clipped by 7 bases and J by 3 bases; unmatched bases: 20. CDR3 in amino acids: CASIPGQQEKKREETQYF. In DNA form, the CDR3 reads TGTGCCAGCATCCCGGGACAGCAAGAAAAGAAAAGGGAAGAGACCCAGTACTTC.

The chain employs TRBV12-5 and TRBJ2-1; tentatively, D is TRBD1 or TRBD2 (5 bases each). The CDR3 covers 17 residues. The germline V gene has CDR1 LGHNT and CDR2 FRNRAP. Between the trimmed V and J ends, which lost 2 bases and 3 bases, there was a span of 17 bases. CDR3 loop: CASGLIEGDRYYNEQFF. The DNA of the CDR3 is TGTGCTAGTGGTTTGATAGAAGGGGACCGTTACTACAATGAGCAGTTCTTC.

The sample holds a few counts of this clonotype. The chain combines TRBV7-9 with TRBJ2-5; no definite D call. This CDR3 region has 16 residues. V was cut by 3 bases and J by 1 base, with 15 bases left in between. The germline CDR1 and CDR2 sequences are SEHNR and FQNEAQ (reference sequence). CDR3 loop: CASSFIEAPSQETQYF. In nucleotides, the CDR3 is TGTGCCAGCAGCTTCATTGAGGCCCCGTCCCAAGAGACCCAGTACTTC.

In the case of this clonotype: This may be a read error, as it is one base from a much larger clone. The CDR3 DNA is TGTACCAGCAGCGCAAGGCAGGGAGGGACTGAAGCTTTCTTT. It is translated as CTSSARQGGTEAFF. The rearrangement uses TRBV12-3 or TRBV12-4 and TRBJ1-1, with D possibly being TRBD1 (5 bases). CDR3 length: 14 residues.

The chain couples TRBV20-1 to TRBJ2-5; D ambiguous. This CDR3 has 13 residues. The germline CDR1 and CDR2 sequences are DFQATT and SNEGSKA (reference sequence). Deletions cut 6 bases from V and 11 bases from J, with 22 bases between. The CDR3 DNA sequence: TGCAGTGCCAGACCGGTCAACTACAATGAGCAGTACTTC. Encoded protein: CSARPVNYNEQYF.

The chain uses TRBV5-1 and TRBJ2-3, with D possibly matching TRBD1 (5 bases). The V gene's germline CDR1 is SGHRS and CDR2 YFSETQ. Trimming took 4 bases from V and 2 from J, leaving 11 bases between them. This CDR3 has 14 residues. The CDR3 loop is CASSRDSPTDTQYF. CDR3 sequence (DNA): TGCGCCAGCAGCCGTGACAGCCCCACAGATACGCAGTATTTT.

The CDR3 DNA is TGCAGTGCTAGAACCCCCCGGCGGGACAATGAAGCTTTCTTT. This gives the protein CSARTPRRDNEAFF. The V gene is TRBV20-1, the J gene TRBJ1-1; possible D gene TRBD1, 6 bases. Germline V gene data show CDR1 as DFQATT and CDR2 as SNEGSKA (reference sequence). V gave up 2 bases and J gave up 7 bases, with 17 bases separating them. This CDR3 is 14 amino acids long.

This clonotype was counted between two and nine times. The chain employs TRBV2 and TRBJ1-4; D is unclear. In germline, CDR1 is SNHLY, CDR2 FYNNEI. The germline V and J ends were trimmed by 8 bases and 5 bases, with 3 bases remaining between them. The CDR3 has 10 amino acids. CDR3 bases: TGTGCCAGCGGGAATGAAAAACTGTTTTTT. It encodes CASGNEKLFF.